A selection of T cell receptor beta chains follows, all from one sample in a study of cytomegalovirus exposure and HLA in healthy donors. The table came from immunoSEQ multiplex PCR; TCRdb's copy has only in-frame clones and leaves some out. This table holds about 140,000 clones, around 80% found once. Sequencing was done on a sample of PBMCs. These receptors were taken from a man younger than 30 in good health and CMV-seropositive. CDR3s include the opening cysteine and the closing phenylalanine or tryptophan. The order of the fields is clone size, D gene, V gene, J gene, CDR3 protein, CDR3 DNA. A D gene is named only where the DNA matches it firmly. Clone size is given for some rows only: seen once, a few or many times, or a class if the clone is expanded.

>.|TRBD1|TRBV11-2|TRBJ1-5
CASSETGEGNQPQHF
TGTGCCAGCTCGGAAACAGGGGAGGGCAATCAGCCCCAGCATTTT
>.|.|TRBV5-6|TRBJ2-5
CASSLRVPPAETQYF
TGTGCCAGCAGCTTACGGGTCCCGCCGGCGGAGACCCAGTACTTC
>few|TRBD1|TRBV7-8|TRBJ1-1
CASSLAWGTENTEAFF
TGTGCCAGCAGCTTAGCGTGGGGGACAGAGAACACTGAAGCTTTCTTT
>.|TRBD2|TRBV18|TRBJ2-1
CASSLTSGSVDEQFF
TGTGCCAGCTCACTTACTAGCGGGAGTGTGGATGAGCAGTTCTTC
>.|.|TRBV2|TRBJ2-1
CASSDGGGVNEQFF
TGTGCCAGCAGTGATGGCGGTGGTGTGAATGAGCAGTTCTTC
>once|.|TRBV2|TRBJ1-1
CASSNPEGRGTEAFF
TGTGCCAGCAGTAACCCGGAAGGGCGGGGGACTGAAGCTTTCTTT
>once|.|TRBV6-5|TRBJ1-3
CASSYLGNTGGNTIYF
TGTGCCAGCAGTTACCTCGGGAACACTGGTGGAAACACCATATATTTT
>once|TRBD1|TRBV6-1|TRBJ2-7
CASSDRGQASYEQYF
TGTGCCAGCAGTGACAGGGGACAGGCCTCCTACGAGCAGTACTTC
>.|.|TRBV6-5|TRBJ2-3
CASSNGLDTQYF
TGTGCCAGCAGCAACGGACTAGATACGCAGTATTTT
>.|.|TRBV28|TRBJ2-1
CASINAGVPYNEQFF
TGTGCCAGCATCAACGCAGGGGTACCCTACAATGAGCAGTTCTTC
>.|.|TRBV6-1|TRBJ1-1
CASRGGAEAFF
TGTGCCAGCAGGGGGGGGGCTGAAGCTTTCTTT
>.|.|TRBV30|TRBJ1-6
CAWSLAGLGPNLNSPLHF
TGTGCCTGGAGTCTCGCGGGACTGGGGCCCAACCTTAATTCACCCCTCCACTTT